This T cell receptor (beta chain) was captured by sequencing in a study of response to subunit inactivated influenza vaccine. The study's findings and limits: Few additional T cells are recruited per seasonal influenza vaccination, authors suggested.

This CDR3 spans 14 amino acids. Germline CDR1 is LGHNA and CDR2 is YSLEER. Trimming took 1 base from V and 5 from J, leaving 8 bases between them. This clonotype was recorded a few times. Its antigen is as yet unknown. TCRdb re-called the RT-PCR reads through MiXCR, storing one row per CDR3 protein. The profile covers under 550,000 distinct CDR3 sequences, with under 9% appearing a single time and roughly 13% taken by the ten largest. V usage is TRBV4-3 and J usage is TRBJ1-4; D is possibly TRBD1 (5 bases). Sample: PBMCs from blood, taken roughly 24 months after vaccination. This clonotype was sampled from a man between 50 and 70 years old who received an inactivated influenza vaccine. Here the CDR3 reads CASSQVTGNEKLFF. As DNA, the CDR3 is TGCGCCAGCAGCCAAGTCACAGGAAATGAAAAACTGTTTTTT.